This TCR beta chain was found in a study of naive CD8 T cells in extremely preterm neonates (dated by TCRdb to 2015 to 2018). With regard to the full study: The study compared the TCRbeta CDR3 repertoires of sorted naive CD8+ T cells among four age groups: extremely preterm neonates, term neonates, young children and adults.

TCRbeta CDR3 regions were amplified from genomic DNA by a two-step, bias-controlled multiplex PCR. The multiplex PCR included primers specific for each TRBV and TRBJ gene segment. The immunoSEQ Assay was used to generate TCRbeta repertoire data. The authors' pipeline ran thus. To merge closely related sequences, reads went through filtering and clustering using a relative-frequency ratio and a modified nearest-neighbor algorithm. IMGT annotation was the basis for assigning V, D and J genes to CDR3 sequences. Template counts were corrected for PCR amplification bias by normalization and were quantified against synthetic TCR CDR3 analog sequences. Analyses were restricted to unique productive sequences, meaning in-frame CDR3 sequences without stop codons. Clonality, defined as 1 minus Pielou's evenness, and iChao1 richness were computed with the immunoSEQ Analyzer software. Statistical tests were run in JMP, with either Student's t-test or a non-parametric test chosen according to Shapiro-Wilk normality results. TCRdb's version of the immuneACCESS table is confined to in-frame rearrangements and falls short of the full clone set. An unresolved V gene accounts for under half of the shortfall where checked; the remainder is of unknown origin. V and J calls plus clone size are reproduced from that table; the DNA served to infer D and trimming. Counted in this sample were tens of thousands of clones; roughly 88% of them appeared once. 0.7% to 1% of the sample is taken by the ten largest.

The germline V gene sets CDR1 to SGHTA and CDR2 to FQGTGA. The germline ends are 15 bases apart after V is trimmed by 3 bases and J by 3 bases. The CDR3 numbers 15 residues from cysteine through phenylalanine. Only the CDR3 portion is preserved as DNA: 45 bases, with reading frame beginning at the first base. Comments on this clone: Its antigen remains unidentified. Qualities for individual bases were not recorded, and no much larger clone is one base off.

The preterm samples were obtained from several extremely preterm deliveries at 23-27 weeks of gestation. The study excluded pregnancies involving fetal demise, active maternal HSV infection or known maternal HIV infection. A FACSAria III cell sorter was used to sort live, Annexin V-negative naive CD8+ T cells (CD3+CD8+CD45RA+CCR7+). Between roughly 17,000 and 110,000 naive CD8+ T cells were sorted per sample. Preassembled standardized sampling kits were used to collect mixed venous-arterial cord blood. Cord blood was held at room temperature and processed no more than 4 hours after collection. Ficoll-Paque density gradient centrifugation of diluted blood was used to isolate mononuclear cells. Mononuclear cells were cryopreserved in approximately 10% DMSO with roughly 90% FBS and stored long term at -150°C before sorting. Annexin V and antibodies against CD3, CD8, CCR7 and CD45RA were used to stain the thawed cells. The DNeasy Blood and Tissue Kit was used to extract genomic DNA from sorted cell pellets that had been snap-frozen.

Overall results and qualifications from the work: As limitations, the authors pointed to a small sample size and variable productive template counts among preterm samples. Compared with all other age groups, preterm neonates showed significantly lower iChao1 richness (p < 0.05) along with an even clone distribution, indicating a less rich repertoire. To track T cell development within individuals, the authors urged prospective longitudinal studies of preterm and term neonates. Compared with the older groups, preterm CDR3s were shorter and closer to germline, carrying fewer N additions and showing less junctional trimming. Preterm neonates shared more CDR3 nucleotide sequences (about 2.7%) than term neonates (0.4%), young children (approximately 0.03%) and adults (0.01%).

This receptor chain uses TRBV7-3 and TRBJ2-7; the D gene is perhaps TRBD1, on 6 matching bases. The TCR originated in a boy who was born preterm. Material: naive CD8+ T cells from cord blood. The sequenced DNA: TGTGCCAGCAGCTTTGAGGCAGGGGACGGCTACGAGCAGTACTTC. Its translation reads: CASSFEAGDGYEQYF.